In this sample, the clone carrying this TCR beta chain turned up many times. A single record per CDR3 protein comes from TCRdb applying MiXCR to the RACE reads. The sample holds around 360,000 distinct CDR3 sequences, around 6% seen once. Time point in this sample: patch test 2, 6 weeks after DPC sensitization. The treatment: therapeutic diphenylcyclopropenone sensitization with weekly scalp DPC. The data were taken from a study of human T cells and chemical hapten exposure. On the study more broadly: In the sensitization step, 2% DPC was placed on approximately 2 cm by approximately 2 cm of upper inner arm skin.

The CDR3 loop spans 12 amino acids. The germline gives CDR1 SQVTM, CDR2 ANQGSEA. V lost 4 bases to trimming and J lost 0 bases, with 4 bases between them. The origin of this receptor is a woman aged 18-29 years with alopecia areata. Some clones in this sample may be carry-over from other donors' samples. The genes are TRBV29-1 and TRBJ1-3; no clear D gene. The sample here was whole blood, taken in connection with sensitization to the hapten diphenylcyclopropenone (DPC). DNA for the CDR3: TGCAGCGTTGCGGACTCTGGAAACACCATATATTTT. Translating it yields CSVADSGNTIYF.